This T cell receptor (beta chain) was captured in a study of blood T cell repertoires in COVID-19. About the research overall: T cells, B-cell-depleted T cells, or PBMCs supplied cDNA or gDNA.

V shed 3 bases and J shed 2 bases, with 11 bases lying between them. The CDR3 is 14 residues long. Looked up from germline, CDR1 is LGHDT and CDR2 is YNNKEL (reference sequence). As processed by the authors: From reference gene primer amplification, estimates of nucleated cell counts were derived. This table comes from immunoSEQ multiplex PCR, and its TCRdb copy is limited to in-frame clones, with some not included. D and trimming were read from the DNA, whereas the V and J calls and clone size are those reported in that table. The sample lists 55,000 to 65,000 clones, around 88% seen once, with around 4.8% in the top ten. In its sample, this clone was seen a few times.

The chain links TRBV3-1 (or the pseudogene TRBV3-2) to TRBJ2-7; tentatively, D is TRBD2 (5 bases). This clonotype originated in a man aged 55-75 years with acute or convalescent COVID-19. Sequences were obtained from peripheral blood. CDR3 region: CASSQRQRTYEQYF. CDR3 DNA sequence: TGTGCCAGCAGCCAGAGGCAGCGGACCTACGAGCAGTACTTC.